This T cell receptor (beta chain) was retrieved from a study of T cell changes during pregnancy in multiple sclerosis. V was pared by 5 bases and J by 7 bases, with 15 bases between. The CDR3 has 14 amino acids. Germline values: CDR1 SGDLS, CDR2 YYNGEE. The assay was immunoSEQ multiplex PCR, and TCRdb's table has in-frame clones only and misses some. The repertoire has 40,000 to 50,000 clones, 85% to 90% of them found once; the top ten carry 0.95% to 1.5%. The sequence derives from a female donor with multiple sclerosis, enrolled in a pregnancy study. This rearrangement joins TRBV9 to TRBJ1-4, with D possibly being TRBD1 (6 bases). The source was CD4+ T cells from peripheral blood mononuclear cells, collected in the first trimester of pregnancy. The CDR3 DNA reads TGTGCCAGCAGTGGCCAGGGGTTAGGTGAAAAACTGTTTTTT. This sequence encodes CASSGQGLGEKLFF.